This passage covers 9 T cell receptor beta chains from one sample sequenced in a study of T cell responses to AZD1222 COVID-19 vaccine. Clones were read by immunoSEQ multiplex PCR, and TCRdb kept only the in-frame ones, dropping some. Counted here are under 200,000 clones, approximately 90% occurring once; the ten biggest clones make up approximately 1.2%. Material: peripheral blood, obtained 28 days after the second AZD1222 dose. The source is an adult who received the AZD1222 COVID-19 vaccine.

The CDR3 region is CAWSVRSTASAVLFF. CDR3 nucleotide sequence: TGTGCCTGGAGTGTACGTAGTACAGCTAGTGCGGTACTGTTTTTT. The gene calls are TRBV30 and TRBJ1-4; D unclear. Germline loops: CDR1 GTSNPN, CDR2 SVGIG (reference sequence). V lost 0 bases, J lost 13 bases, and 21 bases lay in between. This CDR3 contains 15 residues.

The rearrangement joins TRBV6-1 to TRBJ1-2, with TRBD1 identical over 7 bases. From germline, CDR1 is MNHNS and CDR2 SASEGT. The V segment lost 6 bases and the J segment 1 base; nucleotides outside the gene matches: 2. The CDR3 totals 13 residues. CDR3 nucleotides: TGTGCCAGCAGCCCAGGGGGTAACTATGGCTACACCTTC. This codes for CASSPGGNYGYTF.

This sequence joins TRBV3-1 (or the pseudogene TRBV3-2) and TRBJ1-1; D is unclear. V lost 4 bases to trimming and J lost 0 bases, with 12 bases between them. The CDR3 is made up of 15 amino acids. Germline V gene lookup returns CDR1 LGHDT and CDR2 YNNKEL (reference sequence). CDR3 coding DNA: TGTGCCAGCAGCCGTGAGTGGGGAGTGAACACTGAAGCTTTCTTT. It encodes CASSREWGVNTEAFF.

The chain combines TRBV3-1 (or the pseudogene TRBV3-2) with TRBJ2-5; tentative D call: TRBD1 (5 bases). Trimming removed 0 bases at V and 4 bases at J, with 12 bases between. CDR1 is LGHDT and CDR2 is YNNKEL in the germline V gene (reference sequence). The CDR3 totals 15 residues. Here the CDR3 reads CASSQEGWGIETQYF. CDR3 DNA: TGTGCCAGCAGCCAAGAGGGGTGGGGCATAGAGACCCAGTACTTC.

CDR3 sequence reads: CASSSSGRSSGNTIYF. As DNA, the CDR3 is TGTGCCAGCAGCTCCTCGGGACGGAGCTCTGGAAACACCATATATTTT. The chain has TRBV2 and TRBJ1-3, with a possible D match to TRBD1 (5 bases). This CDR3 contains 16 residues. Germline-derived CDR1 and CDR2 are SNHLY and FYNNEI. V dropped 6 bases and J dropped 0 bases, with 15 bases sitting between them.

The chain carries TRBV21-1 and TRBJ1-5. TRBV21-1 is a known pseudogene. The CDR3 runs 12 residues. CDR3 coding DNA: TGTGCCAGCTGCGGGAGGGATCAGCCCCAGCATTTT. This translates into CASCGRDQPQHF.

The CDR3 nucleotides are TGTGCCAGTAGTATTGAACCCCTGACAGGTGACTATGGCTACACCTTC. Translating gives CASSIEPLTGDYGYTF. The V call is TRBV19, the J call TRBJ1-2, with D possibly matching TRBD1 (6 bases). CDR3 size: 16 residues. Germline V CDR1 and CDR2: LNHDA, SQIVND (reference sequence). The germline V and J ends were trimmed by 3 bases and 3 bases, with 17 bases remaining between them. Using reference TRBV19 and TRBJ1-2 for the parts outside the CDR3, the full variable domain is DGGITQSPKYLFRKEGQNVTLSCEQNLNHDAMYWYRQDPGQGLRLIYYSQIVNDFQKGDIAEGYSVSREKKESFPLTVTSAQKNPTAFYLCASSIEPLTGDYGYTFGSGTRLTVV.

The rearrangement joins TRBV5-8 to TRBJ2-2; 7 nucleotides agree with TRBD1. V was clipped by 4 bases and J by 1 base; unmatched bases: 4. CDR3 length: 15 amino acids. Germline lookup yields CDR1 SGHTS and CDR2 YDEGEE. CDR3 region: CASSLRQGNTGELFF. The CDR3 DNA follows: TGTGCCAGCAGCCTTAGACAGGGGAACACCGGGGAGCTGTTTTTT.

The CDR3 loop reads CASSQSPRGGAALSYEQYF. The CDR3 coding sequence is TGCGCCAGCAGTCAATCCCCCCGTGGGGGGGCGGCCCTCTCCTACGAGCAGTACTTC. This chain uses TRBV23-1 with TRBJ2-7, with D possibly TRBD2 on 7 matching bases. TRBV23-1 is designated an ORF whose function remains uncertain. V gave up 0 bases and J gave up 0 bases, with 21 bases separating them. The CDR3 spans 19 residues.